This T cell receptor beta chain is from a study of radiation and T cells in renal cell carcinoma. The CDR3 is made up of 14 amino acids. Trimming took 3 bases from V and 9 from J; bases not matched to a gene: 9. Germline CDR1 reads GTSNPN; CDR2 reads SVGIG (reference sequence). Findings and limits, study-wide: Pretreatment tumor biopsies were lacking, so baseline clonotypes are unknown. In blood, top tumor clones expanded by 2 weeks, shrinking by 4.

Libraries were prepared by immunoSEQ multiplex PCR; TCRdb keeps only in-frame clonotypes and omits some of them. The repertoire has approximately 150,000 clones, 75% to 90% of them found once; the top ten carry roughly 17%. Indicated time point: blood 4 weeks post-SBRT, at nephrectomy. Documented treatment: 15 Gy SBRT to primary tumor, nephrectomy 4 weeks later. Nephrectomy followed 15 Gy stereotactic body radiation by 4 weeks. The tumor was a clear cell renal cell carcinoma. In the case of this clone: Its specificity is unknown.

The chain is built from TRBV30 and TRBJ2-3; 10 bases are a match to TRBD2. The receptor's source is a woman in her forties or fifties with renal cell carcinoma. Sequenced here: blood, sampled from a patient whose treatment included radiotherapy and nephrectomy. The CDR3 DNA sequence: TGTGCCTGGAGAACTAGCGGGACAACACCCACGCAGTATTTT. It is translated as CAWRTSGTTPTQYF.